Below, 21 T cell receptor beta chains from the same sample are listed, as sequenced in a study of blood T cell repertoires in COVID-19. Assay: immunoSEQ multiplex PCR; the TCRdb copy retains only in-frame clones and omits some. The sample has 210,000 or so clones; approximately 90% are singletons. The source material was peripheral blood. Receptors were obtained from a woman aged 40 to 50 with acute or convalescent COVID-19.

The chain recombines TRBV6-5 with TRBJ1-1; unclear D gene. The CDR3 has 14 amino acids. V was trimmed by 2 bases and J by 1 base, leaving 8 bases between them. Per the germline V gene, CDR1 is MNHEY and CDR2 is SVGAGI. The CDR3: CASSYDRGNTEAFF. Here the CDR3 DNA reads TGTGCCAGCAGTTACGATAGAGGGAACACTGAAGCTTTCTTT.

The chain is built from TRBV24-1 and TRBJ2-6; D possibly corresponds to TRBD1 (6 bases). Germline-derived CDR1 and CDR2 are KGHDR and SFDVKD. The length of the CDR3 is 18 residues. Trimming stripped 2 bases from V and 0 bases from J, with 13 bases between. The CDR3 reads CATSDSNRDVSGANVLTF. DNA of the CDR3: TGTGCCACCAGTGATTCTAACAGGGATGTCTCTGGGGCCAACGTCCTGACTTTC.

J is TRBJ1-1 and V is TRBV29-1, with TRBD1 matching over 9 bases. Per the germline V gene, CDR1 is SQVTM and CDR2 is ANQGSEA. V shed 6 bases and J 4 bases; nucleotides not matched to a gene: 6. The length of the CDR3 is 13 residues. The CDR3 loop reads CSVSGTGSTEAFF. CDR3 nucleotide sequence: TGCAGCGTCTCCGGGACAGGGAGCACTGAAGCTTTCTTT.

This chain's CDR3 is CASSTGQGKAETQYF. The CDR3 coding sequence is TGTGCCAGTAGTACGGGACAGGGTAAGGCGGAGACCCAGTACTTC. V usage is TRBV19 and J usage is TRBJ2-5; TRBD1 matches 9 bases. The CDR3 sequence is 15 residues long. The V and J ends lost 4 bases and 5 bases, in that order; junction bases with no gene match: 8. Germline V CDR1 and CDR2: LNHDA, SQIVND (reference sequence).

The V and J genes are TRBV3-1 (or the pseudogene TRBV3-2) and TRBJ1-2; 11 nucleotides align to TRBD1. J lost 4 bases, V lost 5 bases, and 3 bases had no gene match. In germline, CDR1 is LGHDT, CDR2 YNNKEL (reference sequence). This CDR3 spans 14 amino acids. In nucleotides, the CDR3 is TGTGCCAGCAGCAGGGACAGGGGGACCTATGGCTACACCTTC. This encodes CASSRDRGTYGYTF.

The rearrangement uses TRBV13 and TRBJ2-1; D perhaps matches TRBD2 (5 bases). V lost 5 bases and J 0 bases, leaving 14 bases between the germline ends. The CDR3 covers 16 residues. Germline CDR1 and CDR2: PRHDT and FYEKMQ (reference sequence). The CDR3 reads CASSPRGASSYNEQFF. CDR3 nucleotide sequence: TGTGCCAGCAGCCCTCGGGGTGCGAGCTCCTACAATGAGCAGTTCTTC.

The gene calls are TRBV10-3 and TRBJ2-3; TRBD2 matches 8 bases. CDR3 length equals 15 residues. With V trimmed by 11 bases and J by 2 bases, 12 bases remained unmatched. CDR1 and CDR2 from the germline V gene are ENHRY and SYGVKD. The DNA of the CDR3 is TGTGCCTCCGCCGGTAGCGGGGCTCTCACAGATACGCAGTATTTT. It translates to CASAGSGALTDTQYF.

CDR3 protein: CAIGTGLEQYV. CDR3 coding DNA: TGTGCCATCGGGACGGGACTCGAGCAGTACGTC. The rearrangement links TRBV10-3 to TRBJ2-7; D is perhaps TRBD2 (6 bases). With 8 bases removed from V and 6 bases from J, the gap between germline ends came to 11 bases. Per the germline V gene, CDR1 is ENHRY and CDR2 is SYGVKD. CDR3 length: 11 amino acids.

CDR3 amino acids: CASRVRTGEPLEQYV. DNA of the CDR3: TGTGCCAGCCGGGTTCGGACAGGGGAACCCCTCGAGCAGTACGTC. The chain links TRBV6-5 to TRBJ2-7; 9 bases fit TRBD1. Per the germline V gene, CDR1 is MNHEY and CDR2 is SVGAGI. Unmatched junction bases numbered 14, after V lost 8 bases and J lost 6 bases. CDR3 length: 15 residues.

This chain connects TRBV2 to TRBJ2-3; 12 bases match TRBD2. The CDR3 runs to 15 residues. Trimming at V came to 8 bases and at J to 3 bases, leaving 6 bases not matched to a gene. Germline values: CDR1 SNHLY, CDR2 FYNNEI. This chain's CDR3 is CASGRTSGVTDTQYF. CDR3 nucleotide sequence: TGTGCCAGCGGTAGGACTAGCGGGGTTACAGATACGCAGTATTTT.

V and J are TRBV4-1 and TRBJ2-5; TRBD2 matches at 8 bases. The CDR3 length is 16 residues. The germline CDR1 and CDR2 sequences are MGHRA and YSYEKL. After removal of 4 bases from V and 3 bases from J, the junction contained 10 bases not matched to a gene. CDR3 coding DNA: TGCGCCAGCAGCCCCGGGGGTAGCGGGGAAGAAGAGACCCAGTACTTC. Encoded protein: CASSPGGSGEEETQYF.

The V and J genes are TRBV14 and TRBJ1-2; D is unclear. CDR1 and CDR2 from the germline V gene are SGHDN and FVKESK. Trimming shortened V by 1 base and J by 2 bases, and 5 bases separated the two germline ends. This CDR3 is built from 13 residues. This chain's CDR3 is CASSQVQNYGYTF. The CDR3 nucleotides read TGTGCCAGCAGCCAAGTACAGAACTATGGCTACACCTTC.

This sequence joins TRBV6-2 or TRBV6-3 and TRBJ2-2; TRBD1 matches 8 bases. The germline CDR1 and CDR2 sequences are MNHEY and SVGEGT. The CDR3 has 16 residues. With 2 bases clipped from V and 1 base from J, the junction kept 3 bases outside the gene matches. The CDR3 loop reads CASSYQGAMNTGELFF. The CDR3 region has the DNA TGTGCCAGCAGTTACCAGGGGGCAATGAACACCGGGGAGCTGTTTTTT.

The gene calls are TRBV29-1 and TRBJ1-1, with TRBD1 matching 7 bases. CDR1 SQVTM and CDR2 ANQGSEA come from the germline V gene. CDR3 size: 13 residues. V lost 4 bases and J lost 1; bases outside the gene matches: 3. The CDR3 loop is CSVAGGRNTEAFF. CDR3 coding DNA: TGCAGCGTTGCAGGGGGACGGAACACTGAAGCTTTCTTT. The variable domain in full, with the rest retrieved from reference TRBV29-1 and TRBJ1-1, is SAVISQKPSRDICQRGTSLTIQCQVDSQVTMMFWYRQQPGQSLTLIATANQGSEATYESGFVIDKFPISRPNLTFSTLTVSNMSPEDSSIYLCSVAGGRNTEAFFGQGTRLTVV.

The rearrangement joins TRBV5-1 to TRBJ1-1; weak D call: TRBD1 (6 bases). The CDR3 spans 16 residues. Trimming removed 0 bases at V and 2 bases at J, with 14 bases between. From germline, CDR1 is SGHRS and CDR2 YFSETQ. As DNA, the CDR3 is TGCGCCAGCAGCTTGGGCGGGGGCCTTCCTAACACTGAAGCTTTCTTT. Translation gives CASSLGGGLPNTEAFF. The whole variable domain, filled in from reference TRBV5-1 and TRBJ1-1, reads KAGVTQTPRYLIKTRGQQVTLSCSPISGHRSVSWYQQTPGQGLQFLFEYFSETQRNKGNFPGRFSGRQFSNSRSEMNVSTLELGDSALYLCASSLGGGLPNTEAFFGQGTRLTVV.

This chain joins TRBV10-3 and TRBJ1-6; D ambiguous. Germline loops: CDR1 ENHRY, CDR2 SYGVKD. The CDR3 spans 15 residues. The V and J ends lost 0 bases and 7 bases respectively, with 10 bases between them. As DNA, the CDR3 is TGTGCCATCAGTGAGTCGGCAGGCAGCAATTCACCCCTCCACTTT. This sequence encodes CAISESAGSNSPLHF.

Only one count was recorded for this clone. The rearrangement links TRBV6-1 to TRBJ2-5, with 12 positions matching TRBD2. Germline-derived CDR1 and CDR2 are MNHNS and SASEGT. The CDR3 extends over 20 amino acids. V lost 0 bases, J lost 2 bases, and 13 bases stayed unmatched. CDR3 sequence (DNA): TGTGCCAGCAGTGAAGCGCTATATCCTAGCGGGGGGGCCCGGCAAGAGACCCAGTACTTC. Translation: CASSEALYPSGGARQETQYF.

This rearrangement joins TRBV5-1 to TRBJ2-1; D is uncertain. CDR3 length: 12 residues. V gave up 4 bases and J gave up 5 bases, with 7 bases separating them. Germline V gives CDR1 SGHRS, CDR2 YFSETQ. The CDR3 DNA reads TGCGCCAGCAGCCAGGAAAACAATGAGCAGTTCTTC. Protein: CASSQENNEQFF. Filled out from reference TRBV5-1 and TRBJ2-1, the complete variable domain reads KAGVTQTPRYLIKTRGQQVTLSCSPISGHRSVSWYQQTPGQGLQFLFEYFSETQRNKGNFPGRFSGRQFSNSRSEMNVSTLELGDSALYLCASSQENNEQFFGPGTRLTVL.

The rearrangement joins TRBV7-2 to TRBJ2-1; 9 positions agree with TRBD2. The CDR3 is 15 amino acids. The germline gives CDR1 SGHTA, CDR2 FQGNSA. The ends lost 2 bases at V and 4 bases at J; junction bases unmatched: 3. The CDR3 region has the DNA TGTGCCAGCAGCTTACTAGCGGGGACTTACAATGAGCAGTTCTTC. It specifies CASSLLAGTYNEQFF. Filled out from reference TRBV7-2 and TRBJ2-1, the complete variable domain reads GAGVSQSPSNKVTEKGKDVELRCDPISGHTALYWYRQSLGQGLEFLIYFQGNSAPDKSGLPSDRFSAERTGGSVSTLTIQRTQQEDSAVYLCASSLLAGTYNEQFFGPGTRLTVL.

In DNA form, the CDR3 reads TGTGCCAGCACCCGACAGAATTCACCCCTCCACTTT. Protein product: CASTRQNSPLHF. This sequence joins TRBV12-3 or TRBV12-4 and TRBJ1-6; D is perhaps TRBD1 (5 bases). Trimming removed 7 bases at V and 7 bases at J, with 8 bases between. CDR3 length: 12 amino acids.

The chain employs TRBV5-6 and TRBJ2-7, with 7 positions matching TRBD1. V was pared by 7 bases and J by 3 bases, with 13 bases of the junction left unmatched. This CDR3 has 15 amino acids. Germline V lookup: CDR1 SGHDT, CDR2 YYEEEE. The CDR3, as DNA: TGTGCCAGCGGCCGCACCGGGACAGATGACTACGAGCAGTACGTC. This sequence encodes CASGRTGTDDYEQYV.